This is a list of T cell receptor beta chains from one sample in a study of identical twins. Using its own MiXCR run on the 5' RACE reads, TCRdb lists one record per CDR3 protein. The sample includes approximately 690,000 distinct CDR3 sequences, 5.5% to 6.5% of them seen just once. Sequenced: naive T cells sorted from blood. The receptors come from a man between 18 and 35 years old in good health. Both conserved end residues are part of each CDR3. A D gene is named only where the DNA matches it firmly. Clone size is shown for a subset of rows, as once, few, many or a class of expanded clone.

abundance	j_gene	v_gene	d_gene	CDR3nt	CDR3aa
.	TRBJ2-1	TRBV10-3	TRBD1	TGTGCCATCAGTGAGTTCACAGGGGGCGCGATAAATGAGCAGTTCTTC	CAISEFTGGAINEQFF
many	TRBJ2-3	TRBV7-9	TRBD1	TGTGCCAGCAGGCAAGGGGGCTCTGGCACAGATACGCAGTATTTT	CASRQGGSGTDTQYF
many	TRBJ2-2	TRBV6-1	.	TGTGCCAGCTCTCACAGAAACACCGGGGAGCTGTTTTTT	CASSHRNTGELFF
many	TRBJ2-7	TRBV7-2	.	TGTGCCAGCAGCCCAGGGGGTAGCGGGAATAACGAGCAGTACTTC	CASSPGGSGNNEQYF
few	TRBJ2-2	TRBV20-1	.	TGCAGTGCTAGAGGCACGAACACCGGGGAGCTGTTTTTT	CSARGTNTGELFF
few	TRBJ2-7	TRBV7-9	.	TGTGCCAGCAGCGCACGGACTTGGACGCGGGAGCAGTACTTC	CASSARTWTREQYF
few	TRBJ2-1	TRBV19	.	TGTGCCAGCGAGGATCGCTCCTACAATGAGCAGTTCTTC	CASEDRSYNEQFF
many	TRBJ2-2	TRBV7-8	TRBD1	TGTGCCAGCAACCCAACGAATACAGGGGGCACCGGGGAGCTGTTTTTT	CASNPTNTGGTGELFF
many	TRBJ2-5	TRBV7-7	TRBD2	TGTGCCAGCAGCTCCTTTGGGGGGGAAGAGACCCAGTACTTC	CASSSFGGEETQYF
many	TRBJ2-1	TRBV6-2/TRBV6-3	.	TGTGCCAGCAGTTATGGCAGGGGACCGTCCTCCAATGAGCAGTTCTTC	CASSYGRGPSSNEQFF
many	TRBJ2-1	TRBV28	TRBD2	TGTGCCAGCCAACTAGCGGGAGTAAATGAGCAGTTCTTC	CASQLAGVNEQFF
many	TRBJ2-1	TRBV4-1	.	TGCGCCAGCAGCCAAGAAAGGGGGGAGGGGGCCTACAATGAGCAGTTCTTC	CASSQERGEGAYNEQFF
many	TRBJ2-5	TRBV29-1	TRBD1	TGCAGCGTTGAAGAGGGGGACAGGCCACGGGAGACCCAGTACTTC	CSVEEGDRPRETQYF
many	TRBJ2-2	TRBV29-1	TRBD1	TGCAGCGTGCATTGGGACAGGCACACCGGGGAGCTGTTTTTT	CSVHWDRHTGELFF
many	TRBJ2-1	TRBV10-3	.	TGTGCCATCAGGGGGGAGGTCCATGAGCAGTTCTTC	CAIRGEVHEQFF
many	TRBJ2-1	TRBV27	.	TGTGCCAGCAGTTTCCAGGGGGGGGCTCCCGGTCGATTCTTC	CASSFQGGAPGRFF
few	TRBJ1-1	TRBV7-8	TRBD1	TGTGCCAGCAGCTTAGGCGGACAGGTGTTGATGAACACTGAAGCTTTCTTT	CASSLGGQVLMNTEAFF
few	TRBJ2-1	TRBV7-2	TRBD2	TGTGCCAGCAGACCGGGACTAGCGGGAGTTTTAGTCTTC	CASRPGLAGVLVF
.	TRBJ2-3	TRBV19	.	TGTGCCAGTAGTTTACCCGCAGTAGATACGCAGTATTTT	CASSLPAVDTQYF
many	TRBJ1-4	TRBV12-3/TRBV12-4	.	TGTGCCAGCAGTTTTCATGGGGTAGCAGCTAATGAAAAACTGTTTTTT	CASSFHGVAANEKLFF
many	TRBJ1-1	TRBV5-1	TRBD1	TGCGCCAGCAGCTCCCAGGGGGCGCGGACTGAAGCTTTCTTT	CASSSQGARTEAFF
.	TRBJ2-7	TRBV3-1	.	TGTGCCAGCAGCCAAAAAACTTGGGGGTATCCCACCCGGGACACAACCTACGAGCAGTACTTC	CASSQKTWGYPTRDTTYEQYF
many	TRBJ2-1	TRBV12-3/TRBV12-4	TRBD1	TGTGCCAGCAGTCCGGACAGGGTGGCCTACAATGAGCAGTTCTTC	CASSPDRVAYNEQFF
many	TRBJ2-3	TRBV28	.	TGTGCCAGCAGTTTCAGCGGCGCAGATACGCAGTATTTT	CASSFSGADTQYF
many	TRBJ2-7	TRBV10-3	.	TGTGCCACCTCCCCGGGTCGGTACGAGCAGTACTTC	CATSPGRYEQYF
.	TRBJ2-1	TRBV6-2/TRBV6-3	TRBD2	TGTGCCAGCAGCGCTAGCGGCGACTCCTACAATGAGCAGTTCTTC	CASSASGDSYNEQFF
few	TRBJ2-7	TRBV28	.	TGTGCCAGCGGAGGGGTCTACGAGCAGTACTTC	CASGGVYEQYF
many	TRBJ1-1	TRBV20-1	TRBD1	TGCAGTGCGACCGGGACAGGGGGCGCCAGGAACACTGAAGCTTTCTTT	CSATGTGGARNTEAFF
many	TRBJ2-1	TRBV12-3/TRBV12-4	.	TGTGCCAGCAGTTTGATCGGCGGCCGGTACAATGAGCAGTTCTTC	CASSLIGGRYNEQFF
.	TRBJ1-5	TRBV10-3	.	TGTGCCATCAGTGAGTCAGGGCAGCATAGCAATCAGCCCCAGCATTTT	CAISESGQHSNQPQHF
many	TRBJ2-7	TRBV28	.	TGTGCCAGCAGTTTACCCAGGTTGGTCTACGAGCAGTACTTC	CASSLPRLVYEQYF
many	TRBJ1-4	TRBV9	.	TGTGCCAGCAGCGTAGCTGGGGGCCATGAAAAACTGTTTTTT	CASSVAGGHEKLFF
many	TRBJ2-4	TRBV29-1	.	TGCAGCGTTGAACAGGGGACAAGGAAAAACATTCAGTACTTC	CSVEQGTRKNIQYF
few	TRBJ2-1	TRBV6-1	TRBD2	TGTGCCAGCAGTACCACTAGCGGAAGATCCTACAATGAGCAGTTCTTC	CASSTTSGRSYNEQFF
many	TRBJ2-1	TRBV12-3/TRBV12-4	.	TGTGCCAGCAGTGCGGGAACTCCAGGGGAACAGTTCTTC	CASSAGTPGEQFF
many	TRBJ2-1	TRBV24-1	TRBD2	TGTGCCACCAGTGAGAATGGACTAGCGGGAGGAAATGAGCAGTTCTTC	CATSENGLAGGNEQFF
many	TRBJ2-3	TRBV12-3/TRBV12-4	.	TGTGCCAGCAGTCCAGACCCCAGGGTCCCAGATACGCAGTATTTT	CASSPDPRVPDTQYF
.	TRBJ2-4	TRBV28	.	TGTGCCAGCAGTTTCGTGGTGGGAGTGGGGGCCAAAACCATTCAGTACTTC	CASSFVVGVGAKTIQYF
.	TRBJ2-7	TRBV7-8	.	TGTGCCAGCAGCTTAGAAGTGGGAAGATACGAGCAGTACTTC	CASSLEVGRYEQYF
.	TRBJ2-7	TRBV14	.	TGTGCCAGCAGCCTCCGGGACAATGTGCCCTACGAGCAGTACTTC	CASSLRDNVPYEQYF
many	TRBJ2-3	TRBV6-5	TRBD2	TGTGCCAGCAGTTACTCGGGACTAGCGGTTACAGATACGCAGTATTTT	CASSYSGLAVTDTQYF
many	TRBJ1-1	TRBV18	.	TGTGCCAGCTCACCTCCTGAATCGAGCACTGAAGCTTTCTTT	CASSPPESSTEAFF
many	TRBJ2-1	TRBV5-1	.	TGCGCCAGCAGACCCGTAGGCGGGCCGAACTCCTACAATGAGCAGTTCTTC	CASRPVGGPNSYNEQFF
many	TRBJ2-1	TRBV5-1	TRBD1	TGCGCCACCTCTAAACTACGGGACAGGAACAATGAGCAGTTCTTC	CATSKLRDRNNEQFF
.	TRBJ2-1	TRBV28	TRBD2	TGTGCCAGCAGAAGGGAGGGTGAGCAGTTCTTC	CASRREGEQFF
many	TRBJ1-3	TRBV7-2	.	TGTGCCAGCAGCTTAGGGACGGTTACCGGGAGTCGAAACACCATATATTTT	CASSLGTVTGSRNTIYF
many	TRBJ1-2	TRBV15	.	TGTGCCACCAGCCCGGGACACAACTATGGCTACACCTTC	CATSPGHNYGYTF
few	TRBJ2-3	TRBV20-1	.	TGCAGTGCTAGAGATCGTCTAGTTGGGACAGATACGCAGTATTTT	CSARDRLVGTDTQYF
few	TRBJ2-5	TRBV20-1	.	TGCAGTGCTAGCCCCAGTGCGGGTGGGGAGACCCAGTACTTC	CSASPSAGGETQYF
few	TRBJ1-5	TRBV20-1	TRBD1	TGCAGTGCTAGATCAACAGGGGACCAGCCCCAGCATTTT	CSARSTGDQPQHF
.	TRBJ2-2	TRBV19	.	TGTGCCAGTAGCGGGTTGGCACTGGGTACCGGGGAGCTGTTTTTT	CASSGLALGTGELFF
many	TRBJ1-3	TRBV12-3/TRBV12-4	.	TGTGCCAGCAGCCGTGGAATGAGCTCTGGAAACACCATATATTTT	CASSRGMSSGNTIYF